Sequencing of this TCR beta chain was carried out in a study of blood T cell repertoires in COVID-19. The data were produced by immunoSEQ multiplex PCR, yet TCRdb's version contains in-frame clones alone and is incomplete. The repertoire holds around 100,000 clones, with just under 85% as singletons. The length of the CDR3 is 15 residues. V was clipped by 3 bases and J by 9 bases, with 16 bases between them. The germline CDR1 and CDR2 sequences are SGDLS and YYNGEE. Source material: peripheral blood. The chain uses TRBV9 and TRBJ1-6; possible D gene TRBD1, 5 bases. This TCR came from a man aged 45-65 years with active or convalescent COVID-19. This CDR3 is CASSGPPGPGSPLHF. CDR3 nucleotide sequence: TGTGCCAGCAGCGGGCCGCCAGGGCCAGGTTCACCCCTCCACTTT.